This T cell receptor (beta chain) is from a study of blood T cell repertoires in COVID-19. On the study more broadly: Samples came from the United States, Italy and Spain, spanning acute and convalescent COVID-19. PBMCs, B-cell-depleted T cells, or T cells provided the cDNA or gDNA that made up the material.

This clone was counted between two and nine times. Assay: immunoSEQ multiplex PCR; the TCRdb copy retains only in-frame clones and omits some. The table has around 280,000 clones, roughly 89% seen once. Assignment of participants to cohorts was predicated upon participant-reported clinical history. Sequenced: PBMCs or T cells enriched from blood (not recorded which). This TCR was recovered from a woman between 18 and 29 years old with acute COVID-19.

The CDR3 region has the DNA TGTGCCAGCAGCCGCTGGGAGGGCTTCAGTGGCTACACCTTC. Encoded protein: CASSRWEGFSGYTF. The chain uses TRBV28 and TRBJ1-2; D unresolved. Germline loops: CDR1 MDHEN, CDR2 SYDVKM. Trimming cost V 6 bases and J 7 bases, with 18 bases left between them. CDR3 length: 14 residues.